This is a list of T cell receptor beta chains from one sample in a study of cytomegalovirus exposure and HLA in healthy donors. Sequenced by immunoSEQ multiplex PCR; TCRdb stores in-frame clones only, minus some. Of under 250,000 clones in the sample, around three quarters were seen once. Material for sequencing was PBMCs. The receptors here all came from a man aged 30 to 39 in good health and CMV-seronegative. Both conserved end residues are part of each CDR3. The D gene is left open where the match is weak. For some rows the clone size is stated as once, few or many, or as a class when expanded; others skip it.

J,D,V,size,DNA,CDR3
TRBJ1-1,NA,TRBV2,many,TGTGCCAGCAGCGGCGGGGGGGGAAACACTGAAGCTTTCTTT,CASSGGGGNTEAFF
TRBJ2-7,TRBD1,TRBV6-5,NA,TGTGCCAGCAGTGGCCGGACAGGCGTCTACTACGAGCAGTACTTC,CASSGRTGVYYEQYF
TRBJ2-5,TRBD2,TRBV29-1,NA,TGCAGCGTTGGCCTAGCGGGAAGACATAGTAAGCGAGAGACCCAGTACTTC,CSVGLAGRHSKRETQYF
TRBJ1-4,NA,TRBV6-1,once,TGTGCCAGCAGTGACCAGGGTTTTCTCGATTTAGGGACTAATGAAAAACTGTTTTTT,CASSDQGFLDLGTNEKLFF
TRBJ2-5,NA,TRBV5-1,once,TGCGCCAGCAGCTTGGTCGTTAGTTTGGAGACCCAGTACTTC,CASSLVVSLETQYF
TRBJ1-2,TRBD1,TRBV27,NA,TGTGCCAGCAGCCAGCGACAGGGCTTTTGGGCGAACTTCTATGGCTACACCTTC,CASSQRQGFWANFYGYTF
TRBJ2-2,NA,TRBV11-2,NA,TGTGCCAGCAGCACCAGACAGCGAGCGAACACCGGGGAGCTGTTTTTT,CASSTRQRANTGELFF
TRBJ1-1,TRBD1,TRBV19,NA,TGTGCCAGTAGTATAGGAAGGGGGCTATTGGGCACTGAAGCTTTCTTT,CASSIGRGLLGTEAFF
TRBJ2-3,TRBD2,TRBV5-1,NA,TGCGCCAGCAGCCCCTGGGGTGGCGGGAGTTCGGGTGTCACAGATACGCAGTATTTT,CASSPWGGGSSGVTDTQYF
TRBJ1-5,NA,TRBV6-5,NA,TGTGCCAGCAGATCCCCGGGGGGAAATCAGCCCCAGCATTTT,CASRSPGGNQPQHF
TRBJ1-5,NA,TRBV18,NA,TGTGCCAGCTCACCACCGCCAGGGAATCAGCCCCAGCATTTT,CASSPPPGNQPQHF
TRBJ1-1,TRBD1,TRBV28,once,TGTGCCAGCACCACCGACAGGGGCGACGCTTTCTTT,CASTTDRGDAFF
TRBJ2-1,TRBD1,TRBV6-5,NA,TGTGCCTGCGGGACAGGGGACAATGAGCAGTTCTTC,CACGTGDNEQFF
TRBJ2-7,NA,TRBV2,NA,TGTGCCAGCCAGGGGATGGCCTACGAGCAGTACTTC,CASQGMAYEQYF
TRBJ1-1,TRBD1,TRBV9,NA,TGTGCCAGCAGCCGAGAGGTTGACAGGGCGAACACTGAAGCTTTCTTT,CASSREVDRANTEAFF
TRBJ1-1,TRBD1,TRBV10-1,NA,TGCGCCAGCAGTGAGTCCGGGACAGGGGGGGCTGAAGCTTTCTTT,CASSESGTGGAEAFF